A selection of T cell receptor beta chains follows, all from one sample in a study of cytomegalovirus exposure and HLA in healthy donors. Produced via immunoSEQ multiplex PCR; TCRdb's table is partial and in-frame only. This sample yields fewer than 200,000 clones, of which less than 90% are seen a single time; around 5% belongs to the top ten. The sample comprised PBMCs. The receptors stem from a woman in her 30s in good health and CMV-seronegative. Each CDR3 is given with its conserved first and last residue.

>TRBJ1-2|TRBV7-9|15
CASMPTPRGGLGYTF
>TRBJ2-2|TRBV19|20
CASRLDRAKRRGANTGELFF
>TRBJ1-5|TRBV11-1|13
CASSSNSNQPQHF
>TRBJ1-5|TRBV28|14
CASSLRVSNQPQHF
>TRBJ2-3|TRBV19|15
CASSAGTVDTDTQYF
>TRBJ1-5|TRBV7-9|15
CASSSDKYSNQPQHF
>TRBJ1-2|TRBV7-2|16
CASSQAGTPGLWGYTF
>TRBJ2-5|TRBV21-1|17
CASSPQKGRGDVWTQYF
>TRBJ1-1|TRBV7-9|13
CASSLAGWGGAFF
>TRBJ1-5|TRBV19|15
CASTMDRGPVQPQHF
>TRBJ2-3|TRBV25-1|14
CASSDSGRIDTQYF
>TRBJ2-1|TRBV10-3|14
CAISDPSGIGEQFF
>TRBJ2-5|TRBV27|15
CASSPRGHNQETQYF
>TRBJ1-2|TRBV7-9|11
CASSLTDGYTF
>TRBJ2-3|TRBV4-2|15
CASSLERGRRNTQYF
>TRBJ2-1|TRBV6-5|14
CASSYRLAGDEQFF
>TRBJ1-2|TRBV6-1|13
CAYWAGSNYGYTF
>TRBJ1-2|TRBV9|15
CASSVAEGGYYGYTF
>TRBJ2-1|TRBV18|19
CASSTRQKTSSGRRGEQFF
>TRBJ1-1|TRBV9|14
CASSVVPVNTEAFF
>TRBJ2-7|TRBV28|15
CASSVLGTSGNEQYF
>TRBJ1-2|TRBV9|13
CASSPWANYGYTF
>TRBJ1-2|TRBV6-5|16
CASSYRGTGGIGGYTF
>TRBJ1-1|TRBV28|13
CATLPGGNTEAFF
>TRBJ2-7|TRBV13|14
CASSSGTGGYEQYF
>TRBJ2-3|TRBV5-1|15
CASSFRLADGDTQYF
>TRBJ2-3|TRBV11-2|17
CASSPRGGRTSTDTQYF
>TRBJ1-2|TRBV27|14
CASSLSRGNYGYTF
>TRBJ2-7|TRBV7-8|16
CASSLGPSGSGYEQYF
>TRBJ2-1|TRBV10-3|15
CAILGKSGSYNEQFF
>TRBJ2-2|TRBV7-2|16
CASSSLGPSGTGELFF
>TRBJ2-3|TRBV19|19
CASSLLGTSDIDSTDTQYF
>TRBJ2-7|TRBV20-1|10
CSASTGGQYF
>TRBJ2-2|TRBV6-4|15
CASSDSNQNTGELFF
>TRBJ2-7|TRBV7-2|13
CASSLYRAYEQYF
>TRBJ2-5|TRBV13|16
CASSLVGSGLAETQYF
>TRBJ2-7|TRBV11-2|14
CASSLDRAGYEQYF
>TRBJ2-3|TRBV5-3|15
CARSSGLPEADTQYF
>TRBJ2-1|TRBV7-2|16
CASSLSSRRSAREQFF
>TRBJ2-2|TRBV11-2|18
CASSLVSSGGVNTGELFF